This T cell receptor beta chain was recovered during a study of shared clonotypes between healthy human individuals. Study context: Three plates each covered CD4 naive and memory; CD8 naive two, CD8 memory one.

Study-wide points: Only blood samples were collected, and tissue repertoires likely differ. Generation probabilities were higher for clonotypes shared across all four sorted-subset donors than for unshared ones. Clonotype sharing across donors was expected to vary with sequencing depth.

TCRdb's copy holds only in-frame clones and misses some; the assay was immunoSEQ multiplex PCR. The table shows approximately 700,000 clones, with around 73% occurring only once. About this clone itself: The antigen is unknown.

CDR3 length equals 14 residues. Unmatched junction bases numbered 5, after V lost 6 bases and J lost 2 bases. Germline assignment: CDR1 ENHRY and CDR2 SYGVKD. The receptor was isolated from a woman in her 30s in good health. The chain joins TRBV10-3 to TRBJ2-7; 9 nucleotides align to TRBD2. The sequencing input was memory CD4+ T cells sorted from blood. Sample subset: CD45RA-negative fraction. CDR3 amino acids: CAIREGGRAYEQYF. DNA for the CDR3: TGTGCCATCAGGGAAGGCGGGAGGGCCTACGAGCAGTACTTC.